This T cell receptor beta chain was recorded in a study of shared clonotypes between healthy human individuals. Clones were read by immunoSEQ multiplex PCR, and TCRdb kept only the in-frame ones, dropping some. The sample includes about 530,000 clones, about 96% seen only once; the top ten take roughly 0.06%. This clonotype was obtained from a woman aged 25-40 years in good health. Material for sequencing was naive CD4+ T cells sorted from blood. Subset given: CD45RA+ positively selected.

The CDR3 coding sequence is TGCGCCAGCAGCCAGGTTCTAGCGGGAGGGGCCGATACGCAGTATTTT. This translates into CASSQVLAGGADTQYF. This sequence joins TRBV4-1 and TRBJ2-3; 12 bases fit TRBD2. V shed 3 bases and J 6 bases; nucleotides not matched to a gene: 7. CDR1 is MGHRA and CDR2 is YSYEKL in the germline V gene. This CDR3 is 16 amino acids long.